The T cell receptor beta chain described here comes from a study of CXCR3-negative and CXCR3-positive naive CD8 T cells. Study findings and constraints: CXCR3-positive naive cells carried more hydrophobic TRB CDR3s than CXCR3-negative naive cells did. Whereas memory cells differed, naive CXCR3-negative and CXCR3-positive cells shared similar TRBV-TRBJ usage.

UMI-labeled 5' RACE yielded the TRB cDNA libraries. With the 5' RACE reads reprocessed, TCRdb shows one record per CDR3 protein and no DNA. In all, the sample yields approximately 96,000 distinct CDR3 sequences. Worth noting for this clonotype: Its target is unknown.

CD45RO-CCR7+CD27+CD95- expression identified naive CD8+ T cells. The CDR3 extends over 16 amino acids. Germline V gene data show CDR1 as MNHEY and CDR2 as SMNVEV (reference sequence). This chain connects TRBV27 to TRBJ1-6; the D gene TCRdb calls, TRBD1, cannot be checked with no DNA. Sequenced sample: naive CXCR3+ CD8+ T cells from blood. Subset defined: CD45RO-CCR7+CD27+CD95- naive CD8+ T cells expressing CXCR3 (TNR3+). This TCR was recovered from a human donor in good health. Some clones in this sample may be carry-over from other donors' samples. The CDR3 protein is CASSLRLGTVNSPLHF.